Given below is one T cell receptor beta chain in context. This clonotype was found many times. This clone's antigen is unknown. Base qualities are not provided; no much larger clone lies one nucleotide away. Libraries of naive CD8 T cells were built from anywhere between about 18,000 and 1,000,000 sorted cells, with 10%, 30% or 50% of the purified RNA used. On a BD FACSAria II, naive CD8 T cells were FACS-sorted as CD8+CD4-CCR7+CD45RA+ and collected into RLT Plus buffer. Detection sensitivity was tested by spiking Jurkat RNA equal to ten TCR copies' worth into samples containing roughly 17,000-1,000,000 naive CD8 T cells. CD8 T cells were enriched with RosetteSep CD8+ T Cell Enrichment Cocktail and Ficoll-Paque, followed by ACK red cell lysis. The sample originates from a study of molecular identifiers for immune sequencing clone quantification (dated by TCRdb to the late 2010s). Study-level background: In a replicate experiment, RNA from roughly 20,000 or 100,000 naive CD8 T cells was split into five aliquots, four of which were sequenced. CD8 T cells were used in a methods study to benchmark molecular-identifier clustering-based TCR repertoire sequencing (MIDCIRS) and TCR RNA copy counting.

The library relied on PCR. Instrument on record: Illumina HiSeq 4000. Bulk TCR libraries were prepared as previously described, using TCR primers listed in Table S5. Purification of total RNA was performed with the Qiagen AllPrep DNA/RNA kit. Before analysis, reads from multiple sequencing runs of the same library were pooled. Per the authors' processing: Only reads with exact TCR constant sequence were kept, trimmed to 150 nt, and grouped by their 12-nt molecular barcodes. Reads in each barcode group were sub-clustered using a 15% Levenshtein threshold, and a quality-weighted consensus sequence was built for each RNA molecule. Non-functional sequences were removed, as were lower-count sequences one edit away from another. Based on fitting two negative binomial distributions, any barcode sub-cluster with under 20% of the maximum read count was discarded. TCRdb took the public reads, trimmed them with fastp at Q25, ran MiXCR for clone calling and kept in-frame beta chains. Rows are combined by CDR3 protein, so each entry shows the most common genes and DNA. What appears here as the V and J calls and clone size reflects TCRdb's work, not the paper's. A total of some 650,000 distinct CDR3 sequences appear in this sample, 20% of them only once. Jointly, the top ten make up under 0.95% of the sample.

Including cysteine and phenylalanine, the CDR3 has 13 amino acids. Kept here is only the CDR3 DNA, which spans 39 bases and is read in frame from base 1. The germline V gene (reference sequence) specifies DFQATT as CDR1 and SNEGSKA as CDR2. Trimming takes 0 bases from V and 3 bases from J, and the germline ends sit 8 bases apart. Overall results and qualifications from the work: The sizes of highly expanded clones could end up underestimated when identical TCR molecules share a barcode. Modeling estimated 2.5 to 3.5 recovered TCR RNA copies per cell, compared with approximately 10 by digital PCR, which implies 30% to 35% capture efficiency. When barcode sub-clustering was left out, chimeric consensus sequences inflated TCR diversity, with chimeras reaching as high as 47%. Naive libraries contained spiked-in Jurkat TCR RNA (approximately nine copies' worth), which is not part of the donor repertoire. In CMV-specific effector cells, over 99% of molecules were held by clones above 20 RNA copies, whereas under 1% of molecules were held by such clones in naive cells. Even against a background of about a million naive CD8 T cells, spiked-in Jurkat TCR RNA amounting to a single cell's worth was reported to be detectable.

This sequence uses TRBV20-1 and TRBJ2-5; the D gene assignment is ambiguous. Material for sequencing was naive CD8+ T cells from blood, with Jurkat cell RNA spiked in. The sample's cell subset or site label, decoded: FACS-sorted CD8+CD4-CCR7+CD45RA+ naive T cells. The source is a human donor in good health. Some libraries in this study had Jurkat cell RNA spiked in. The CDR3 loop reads CSARDAAEETQYF. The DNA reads TGCAGTGCTAGAGACGCAGCAGAAGAGACCCAGTACTTC.